Presented here are 6 T cell receptor beta chains from one specimen sequenced in a study of cytomegalovirus exposure and HLA in healthy donors. Primers included in the PCR were 60 Vbeta and 13 Jbeta primers. Profiled with immunoSEQ multiplex PCR; TCRdb holds only in-frame clones, not every one. The sample data list 75,000 to 80,000 clones. The sample comprised PBMCs. Every receptor here comes from a young man in good health and CMV-seropositive.

The chain is built from TRBV6-1 and TRBJ2-7; 12 bases are a match to TRBD2. With V trimmed by 4 bases and J by 6 bases, 7 bases remained unmatched. From germline, CDR1 is MNHNS and CDR2 SASEGT. The CDR3 consists of 15 residues. The CDR3 region is CASSAEGTSGLEQYF. CDR3 DNA: TGTGCCAGCAGTGCCGAGGGGACTAGCGGGCTCGAGCAGTACTTC.

Concerning this clone itself: This same CDR3 is encoded by further DNA sequences in the sample. The chain recombines TRBV10-3 with TRBJ1-2; no definite D call. The CDR3 consists of 13 residues. Germline V gene data show CDR1 as ENHRY and CDR2 as SYGVKD. V lost 1 base and J lost 8, with 11 bases in between. The DNA for the CDR3 is TGTGCCATCAGTGAGTACAGTCATGGAGGCTACACCTTC. Amino acid sequence: CAISEYSHGGYTF.

The chain has TRBV5-1 and TRBJ1-3; D is possibly TRBD1 (6 bases). With 0 bases removed from V and 0 bases from J, the gap between germline ends came to 10 bases. This CDR3 is 16 amino acids long. From germline, CDR1 is SGHRS and CDR2 YFSETQ. The CDR3 DNA is TGCGCCAGCAGCTTGGCGCCGGACAGCTCTGGAAACACCATATATTTT. This translates into CASSLAPDSSGNTIYF.

The chain uses TRBV5-1 and TRBJ2-1, with D possibly TRBD2 on 5 matching bases. Germline loops: CDR1 SGHRS, CDR2 YFSETQ. Between the trimmed V and J ends, which lost 2 bases and 0 bases, there was a span of 9 bases. The CDR3 totals 15 residues. CDR3 residues: CASSFRSGSYNEQFF. The DNA for the CDR3 is TGCGCCAGCAGCTTTAGGAGCGGCTCCTACAATGAGCAGTTCTTC.

J is TRBJ2-1 and V is TRBV4-1; 8 bases align to TRBD2. Losses at the gene ends were 0 bases for V and 4 bases for J; bases not matched to a gene: 2. This CDR3 contains 15 residues. The germline gives CDR1 MGHRA, CDR2 YSYEKL. The CDR3 coding sequence is TGCGCCAGCAGCCAAGAACTAGCGGAGTACAATGAGCAGTTCTTC. Its translation: CASSQELAEYNEQFF.

CDR3 coding DNA: TGTGCCAGCAGTTTATTGGGGCTAGCGGCGACGCGAGACACCGGGGAGCTGTTTTTT. Translating it yields CASSLLGLAATRDTGELFF. The V and J genes are TRBV28 and TRBJ2-2, with TRBD2 matching over 7 bases. CDR3 length: 19 residues. V lost 1 base and J lost 3; bases outside the gene matches: 14. Germline assignment: CDR1 MDHEN and CDR2 SYDVKM.